The 3 T cell receptor beta chains below all came from one sample that was sequenced in a study of cytomegalovirus exposure and HLA in healthy donors. This PCR relied on a set of 60 Vbeta primers and 13 Jbeta primers. Profiled with immunoSEQ multiplex PCR; TCRdb holds only in-frame clones, not every one. The table has about 100,000 clones, 60% to 75% seen once. The specimen was PBMCs. All receptors come from a man aged 25 to 40 in good health and CMV-seronegative.

The chain combines TRBV6-1 with TRBJ2-7; unclear D gene. With 5 bases removed from V and 4 bases from J, the gap between germline ends came to 6 bases. Germline loops: CDR1 MNHNS, CDR2 SASEGT. CDR3 size: 11 residues. The chain's CDR3 is CASSQHYEQYF. In DNA, the CDR3 is TGTGCCAGCAGTCAACATTACGAGCAGTACTTC.

The chain links TRBV19 to TRBJ2-5; no firm D call. V was shortened by 5 bases and J by 4 bases, with 11 bases between the two germline ends. From germline, CDR1 is LNHDA and CDR2 SQIVND (reference sequence). The CDR3 is made up of 13 amino acids. The CDR3 loop reads CASSENRRETQYF. The DNA of the CDR3 is TGTGCCAGTAGTGAGAATCGGAGAGAGACCCAGTACTTC. Looking up the rest from reference TRBV19 and TRBJ2-5 gives the full variable domain: DGGITQSPKYLFRKEGQNVTLSCEQNLNHDAMYWYRQDPGQGLRLIYYSQIVNDFQKGDIAEGYSVSREKKESFPLTVTSAQKNPTAFYLCASSENRRETQYFGPGTRLLVL.

In this sample, this clone turned up once. In DNA form, the CDR3 reads TGTGCCAGCAGTCGCCGAGGGCACCCAGGAGAAGATACGCAGTATTTT. This sequence encodes CASSRRGHPGEDTQYF. J is TRBJ2-3 and V is TRBV28; perhaps TRBD2 as D (5 bases). Germline CDR1 MDHEN, CDR2 SYDVKM. The CDR3 length is 16 residues. V gave up 5 bases and J gave up 5 bases, with 20 bases separating them.